A single sample gave rise to the 23 T cell receptor beta chains below, sequenced in a study of identical twins (dated by TCRdb to between 2015 and 2016). The method behind the library was 5' RACE. The listed sequencing device is Illumina HiSeq 2000. In TCRdb, the public reads were trimmed at Q25 with fastp and aligned with MiXCR, with productive beta chains retained. Identical CDR3 proteins give one entry, which carries the most common genes and DNA. This sample lists roughly 470,000 distinct CDR3 sequences; 14% were detected once. Together, the top ten hold about 0.94% of the sample. These data were also filed under a second study, of yellow fever vaccine responses in identical twins.

Sequencing used CD4+ T cells sorted from blood. These receptor sequences come from a woman between 18 and 30 years old in good health.

This clonotype appeared a few times. This chain uses TRBV7-2 with TRBJ2-1; 12 bases match TRBD2. Germline V gives CDR1 SGHTA, CDR2 FQGNSA. The CDR3 sequence is 14 residues long. Unmatched junction bases numbered 2, after V lost 2 bases and J lost 9 bases. The CDR3 loop reads CASSLLAGGGEQFF. The CDR3 DNA reads TGTGCCAGCAGCTTACTAGCGGGAGGGGGTGAGCAGTTCTTC. The entire variable domain, with the rest obtained from reference TRBV7-2 and TRBJ2-1, is as follows: GAGVSQSPSNKVTEKGKDVELRCDPISGHTALYWYRQSLGQGLEFLIYFQGNSAPDKSGLPSDRFSAERTGGSVSTLTIQRTQQEDSAVYLCASSLLAGGGEQFFGPGTRLTVL.

V gene TRBV9 combines with J gene TRBJ2-1; tentative D call: TRBD1 (7 bases). V gave up 4 bases and J gave up 2 bases, with 22 bases separating them. CDR1 is SGDLS, CDR2 YYNGEE, per germline. The length of the CDR3 is 18 residues. CDR3 amino acids: CASSLPQGGRGTYNEQFF. The CDR3 DNA reads as TGTGCCAGCAGCCTCCCCCAGGGGGGCAGGGGAACCTACAATGAGCAGTTCTTC.

This clonotype was observed a few times. The rearrangement uses TRBV15 and TRBJ2-7; TRBD2 agrees at 14 bases. The V segment lost 1 base and the J segment 2 bases; nucleotides outside the gene matches: 4. The CDR3 extends over 17 amino acids. Per the germline V gene, CDR1 is LNHNV and CDR2 is YYDKDF (reference sequence). CDR3: CATSRAGTSGSPYEQYF. The CDR3, as DNA: TGTGCCACCAGCAGAGCAGGGACTAGCGGGAGTCCCTACGAGCAGTACTTC. Based on the CDR3 plus reference TRBV15 and TRBJ2-7, the full variable domain is DAMVIQNPRYQVTQFGKPVTLSCSQTLNHNVMYWYQQKSSQAPKLLFHYYDKDFNNEADTPDNFQSRRPNTSFCFLDIRSPGLGDTAMYLCATSRAGTSGSPYEQYFGPGTRLTVT.

The CDR3 DNA follows: TGTGCCAGCAGTTCCCCCGGGCCTAACACCATATATTTT. Translation: CASSSPGPNTIYF. The chain carries TRBV12-3 or TRBV12-4 and TRBJ1-3; D is unclear. Trimming stripped 4 bases from V and 7 bases from J, with 11 bases between. The CDR3 consists of 13 residues.

This clonotype was detected only a few times. V and J are TRBV20-1 and TRBJ2-5; TRBD1 or TRBD2 may be the D gene (5 bases each). CDR3 length: 15 residues. The ends were cut back, 3 bases at V and 7 bases at J, with 21 bases in the middle. Germline-derived CDR1 and CDR2 are DFQATT and SNEGSKA (reference sequence). CDR3 in amino acids: CSASGPGLPEGTQYF. CDR3 nucleotides: TGCAGTGCTAGCGGACCGGGGCTCCCAGAAGGGACCCAGTACTTC.

This clonotype occurred many times. The chain uses TRBV12-3 or TRBV12-4 and TRBJ2-3; 9 bases agree with TRBD2. The CDR3 runs to 15 residues. Trimming at V came to 4 bases and at J to 4 bases, leaving 6 bases not matched to a gene. CDR3 in DNA: TGTGCCAGCAGTTCCTCTAGCGGGGATTCAGATACGCAGTATTTT. This encodes CASSSSSGDSDTQYF.

This clonotype was seen repeatedly, ten times or more. The chain couples TRBV20-1 to TRBJ2-7; a possible D gene is TRBD2 (5 bases). Deletions cut 5 bases from V and 4 bases from J, with 12 bases between. The germline gives CDR1 DFQATT, CDR2 SNEGSKA (reference sequence). The CDR3 loop spans 12 amino acids. The CDR3, as DNA: TGCAGTGCTCCGTCGCGGGCTTACGAGCAGTACTTC. Protein sequence: CSAPSRAYEQYF.

About this clonotype itself: One end of the junction varies from germline; a read error may be responsible. This chain uses TRBV20-1 with TRBJ2-7; 12 nucleotides agree with TRBD2. The CDR3 sequence is 17 residues long. CDR1 is DFQATT and CDR2 is SNEGSKA in the germline V gene (reference sequence). CDR3 DNA sequence: TGCTGTGCTCCCTCTCCCGGGACTAGCGGGCCCTCCTACGAGCAGTACTTC. Translating gives CCAPSPGTSGPSYEQYF.

The chain links TRBV7-8 to TRBJ1-4; D is unclear. Germline values: CDR1 SGHVS, CDR2 FQNEAQ. The CDR3 extends over 12 amino acids. The ends were cut back, 5 bases at V and 7 bases at J, with 8 bases in the middle. The chain's CDR3 is CASSAASEKLFF. The CDR3, as DNA: TGTGCCAGCAGCGCGGCTTCTGAAAAACTGTTTTTT.

The gene calls are TRBV20-1 and TRBJ1-5, with a weak D call TRBD1 (6 bases). V was cut by 5 bases and J by 4 bases, with 15 bases left in between. CDR1 is DFQATT and CDR2 is SNEGSKA in the germline V gene (reference sequence). This CDR3 spans 14 amino acids. The CDR3, as DNA: TGCAGTGCTCCCCATATACAGGGAAATCAGCCCCAGCATTTT. This translates into CSAPHIQGNQPQHF.

Only a few counts were recorded for this clonotype. The chain carries TRBV29-1 and TRBJ2-3; either TRBD1 or TRBD2 may supply D (5 bases each). Trimming cost V 7 bases and J 1 base, with 12 bases left between them. Germline V gene data show CDR1 as SQVTM and CDR2 as ANQGSEA. The CDR3 spans 13 residues. The CDR3 spells CSAGRGRTDTQYF. CDR3 in DNA: TGCAGCGCCGGCCGGGGCCGCACAGATACGCAGTATTTT.

V and J are TRBV6-1 and TRBJ2-7; TRBD1 matches 8 bases. CDR3 length equals 17 residues. The J segment lost 5 bases and the V segment lost 3 bases, leaving 15 bases of the junction unmatched. The germline V gene has CDR1 MNHNS and CDR2 SASEGT. The CDR3 reads CASSDPYGQGRKHEQYF. The CDR3 DNA sequence: TGTGCCAGCAGTGACCCTTACGGACAGGGTCGGAAACACGAGCAGTACTTC.

The chain uses TRBV30 and TRBJ2-7; TRBD2 matches at 8 bases. This CDR3 comprises 15 residues. Losses at the gene ends were 0 bases for V and 1 base for J; bases not matched to a gene: 5. Germline V lookup: CDR1 GTSNPN, CDR2 SVGIG (reference sequence). CDR3 sequence (DNA): TGTGCCTGGAGTGTACCGGGACTAGGGTCCTACGAGCAGTACTTC. Amino acids: CAWSVPGLGSYEQYF.

This clonotype occurred many times. V and J are TRBV20-1 and TRBJ1-5; tentative D call: TRBD1 (5 bases). Germline V gene data show CDR1 as DFQATT and CDR2 as SNEGSKA (reference sequence). CDR3 length: 14 amino acids. With 0 bases removed from V and 15 bases from J, the gap between germline ends came to 21 bases. DNA of the CDR3: TGCAGTGCTAGAGACTACCGGGACTTAGTGTCGTGGCATTTT. This sequence encodes CSARDYRDLVSWHF.

This clonotype was seen at least ten times. The gene calls are TRBV6-5 and TRBJ2-5; TRBD2 is a possible D gene (7 bases). V was cut by 0 bases and J by 7 bases, with 21 bases left in between. Germline values: CDR1 MNHEY, CDR2 SVGAGI. The CDR3 has 17 residues. CDR3 nucleotides: TGTGCCAGCAGTTACTCTGCGGGGGCCGGTTCTCTAATGACCCAGTACTTC. Amino acid sequence: CASSYSAGAGSLMTQYF.

This rearrangement joins TRBV19 to TRBJ2-7, with D tentatively TRBD2 (6 bases). The V end was cut by 4 bases, the J end by 0 bases, with 16 bases between. Germline CDR1 reads LNHDA; CDR2 reads SQIVND (reference sequence). The CDR3 contains 16 residues. The CDR3 region is CASSTFGTPNSYEQYF. The CDR3 DNA is TGTGCCAGTAGTACCTTCGGGACTCCGAACTCCTACGAGCAGTACTTC.

This clonotype has just a few counts. The V and J genes are TRBV7-2 and TRBJ2-1, with 7 positions matching TRBD2. Germline CDR1 reads SGHTA; CDR2 reads FQGNSA. J gave up 10 bases and V 5 bases, and 5 bases lay outside the gene matches. The CDR3 extends over 12 amino acids. CDR3 nucleotides: TGTGCCAGCAGCCGTGGACTAGAAGAGCAGTTCTTC. Its translation: CASSRGLEEQFF. Filled out from reference TRBV7-2 and TRBJ2-1, the complete variable domain reads GAGVSQSPSNKVTEKGKDVELRCDPISGHTALYWYRQSLGQGLEFLIYFQGNSAPDKSGLPSDRFSAERTGGSVSTLTIQRTQQEDSAVYLCASSRGLEEQFFGPGTRLTVL.

This clonotype was seen many times. The chain carries TRBV5-1 and TRBJ2-2, with 8 bases aligning to TRBD1. Germline CDR1 reads SGHRS; CDR2 reads YFSETQ. J gave up 6 bases and V 1 base, and 8 bases lay outside the gene matches. The CDR3 has 16 amino acids. The CDR3, as DNA: TGCGCCAGCAGCTTGTCCGGGACAGGAACGGCCGGGGAGCTGTTTTTT. Translated, it gives CASSLSGTGTAGELFF. Full variable domain (missing parts from reference TRBV5-1 and TRBJ2-2): KAGVTQTPRYLIKTRGQQVTLSCSPISGHRSVSWYQQTPGQGLQFLFEYFSETQRNKGNFPGRFSGRQFSNSRSEMNVSTLELGDSALYLCASSLSGTGTAGELFFGEGSRLTVL.

This sequence joins TRBV7-2 and TRBJ2-2; D gene unclear. Germline CDR1 and CDR2: SGHTA and FQGNSA. V lost 0 bases and J 7 bases, leaving 6 bases between the germline ends. CDR3 length: 13 residues. The CDR3, as DNA: TGTGCCAGCAGCTTAGCGCCTAGCGGGGAGCTGTTTTTT. Amino acid sequence: CASSLAPSGELFF. The full variable domain, completed using reference TRBV7-2 and TRBJ2-2, is GAGVSQSPSNKVTEKGKDVELRCDPISGHTALYWYRQSLGQGLEFLIYFQGNSAPDKSGLPSDRFSAERTGGSVSTLTIQRTQQEDSAVYLCASSLAPSGELFFGEGSRLTVL.

This clonotype was found many times. The chain is built from TRBV11-2 and TRBJ2-7, with D hard to call. Looked up from germline, CDR1 is SGHAT and CDR2 is FQNNGV. V lost 3 bases and J 7 bases, leaving 10 bases between the germline ends. The length of the CDR3 is 12 residues. The DNA for the CDR3 is TGTGCCAGCAGCTTGGTCGGCCCAGAGCAGTACTTC. Protein product: CASSLVGPEQYF.

The genes are TRBV6-5 and TRBJ2-1, with unresolved D. This CDR3 contains 14 residues. V lost 2 bases and J 6 bases, leaving 11 bases between the germline ends. Germline V gene sequence: CDR1 MNHEY, CDR2 SVGAGI. The CDR3 nucleotides are TGTGCCAGCAGTTACCAACTAAGGAGCAATGAGCAGTTCTTC. It translates to CASSYQLRSNEQFF.

The chain employs TRBV12-3 or TRBV12-4 and TRBJ2-3; 9 nucleotides align to TRBD1. The V gene end was trimmed by 5 bases and the J gene end by 1 base; junction bases not matched to a gene: 7. The CDR3 is made up of 16 amino acids. The CDR3 here is CASSPRDRVGTDTQYF. The CDR3 DNA reads as TGTGCCAGCAGTCCCCGGGACAGGGTGGGCACAGATACGCAGTATTTT.

This clonotype was observed at least ten times. This rearrangement joins TRBV15 to TRBJ2-2; D is uncertain. V was trimmed by 7 bases and J by 4 bases, leaving 10 bases between them. CDR1 is LNHNV, CDR2 YYDKDF, per germline (reference sequence). This CDR3 has 13 amino acids. CDR3 in DNA: TGTGCCACCAACCCCAGAACCACCGGGGAGCTGTTTTTT. It translates to CATNPRTTGELFF.